Below, one T cell receptor beta chain is given with its context. The clone's antigen remains unknown. No base quality values were provided; no much bigger clone lies one nucleotide off. This sample is drawn from a study of cytomegalovirus exposure and HLA in healthy donors (dated by TCRdb to 2016 to 2017). The study in broad terms: A later analysis indicated that the 120 validation repertoires were generated on the platform also employed for the 670 or so repertoires of the first cohort. The study aimed to test whether signatures of past pathogen exposure could be identified by cataloging public T cell receptors. Besides the first cohort of around 670 subjects, a separate validation cohort made up of 120 different subjects was used. To predict cytomegalovirus infection status, the study combined high-throughput TCR immunosequencing, statistical association of individual TCRs with disease status, and machine learning.

Library creation used the immunoSEQ multiplex PCR assay. The authors processed their data as follows. A statistical classification framework was built for diagnosing cytomegalovirus status from the catalog of TCR beta chain sequences. TCRdb retrieved this table from immuneACCESS and kept in-frame rearrangements only. Not all clones are present; in checked studies, unresolved V genes account for under half, and no reason is known for the remainder. D and trimming were read from the DNA, whereas the V and J calls and clone size are those reported in that table. This sample lists some 65,000 clones; roughly 97% were detected once. The top ten constitute 2% to 2.5% of the sample. Here is what the overall study found, with its caveats: The validation cohort had no HLA typing available for a later analysis, so co-occurrence within that cohort was assessed over all 120 or so repertoires. In vitro tests confirmed that a few of the cytomegalovirus-associated TCR beta chains recognize cytomegalovirus antigens. The classifier was reported to diagnose cytomegalovirus status with high specificity and sensitivity in both the original and validation cohorts. In a later analysis, TCRs clustered in the first cohort were found to also tend to co-occur in the 130 or so validation repertoires, with approximately 95% of cluster scores above 0. The study gave a list of around 170 TCR beta chains associated with cytomegalovirus. The authors suggested that the approach could potentially be extended to other disease states and immunological phenotypes. Most TCR sequences were observed very rarely across donors, whereas some public TCRs were present in many individuals.

Ends trimmed: V by 3 bases, J by 3 bases; bases unmatched to a gene: 6. CDR1 is given as SGHNT and CDR2 as YYREEE, both from the germline V gene (reference sequence). From the cysteine up to the phenylalanine, the CDR3 has a length of 15 residues. The sequence is cut down to CDR3 DNA, 45 bases in frame from base 1. The donors belonged to the validation cohort of approximately 130 subjects, which was separate from the roughly 700-subject first cohort. The clonotype originates from a man between 18 and 29 years old in good health and CMV-seronegative. Sequencing was carried out using PBMCs. This chain is built from TRBV5-4 and TRBJ2-3, and TRBD2 matches 8 of the central bases. In nucleotides, the sequence is TGTGCCAGCAGCTCCCGGGGGGGGCGTACAGATACGCAGTATTTT. This yields the protein CASSSRGGRTDTQYF.